The present T cell receptor (beta chain) was sequenced within a study of T cells in Graves' hyperthyroidism and ophthalmopathy. The CDR3 runs to 15 residues. Per germline, CDR1 MNHNS and CDR2 SASEGT. The V gene lost 6 bases and the J gene lost 6 bases, with 20 bases spanning the gap. Used for diagnoses were clinical symptoms, serum thyroxine and TRAb, thyroid ultrasound and orbital computed tomography. RNA transcripts provided the source from which TCR beta CDR3 regions were amplified. The study used the HTBI primer set for a first-round RT-PCR of the TCR CDR3. MiXCR, applied by TCRdb to the multiplex PCR reads, yields one record per CDR3 protein. The data hold fewer than 450,000 distinct CDR3 sequences, with about an eighth observed a single time.

J is TRBJ1-2 and V is TRBV6-1; a possible D gene is TRBD1 (5 bases). The receptor was derived from a man aged 50 to 59 with Graves' ophthalmopathy. Sequencing input: blood. The CDR3 region has the DNA TGTGCCAGCAGCGAACAACTCAGGGCTATAAATGGCTACACCTTC. Its protein product is CASSEQLRAINGYTF.